This entry is about one T cell receptor (beta chain). Its target is not known. Via the markers CD45RO/CCR7/CD25/CD127/CD95/CD27, stem cell-like memory, regulatory, central memory and naive CD4+ cells were sorted. This entry is derived from a study of beta chain features in type 1 diabetes. Since all of the isolated RNA was reverse transcribed, expressed TCRB transcripts were what got sequenced. The repertoire was sequenced with immunoSEQ multiplex PCR; TCRdb's copy has only in-frame clones and lacks some. This table holds under 250,000 clones, 14% found once. Notes on the study in general: Since sequencing was performed on cDNA, cells with high TCR expression could be over-represented.

This clonotype was obtained from a woman aged 40 to 50 in good health. The specimen sequenced was naive CD4+ T cells from blood.

The CDR3: CASRETGRSAEAFF. The CDR3 DNA is TGTGCCAGCAGGGAGACAGGGAGGTCGGCTGAAGCTTTCTTT. The chain is built from TRBV2 and TRBJ1-1; TRBD1 matches 7 bases. Trimming at V came to 6 bases and at J to 6 bases, leaving 10 bases not matched to a gene. The CDR3 contains 14 residues. Germline V gene data show CDR1 as SNHLY and CDR2 as FYNNEI.